The clone carrying this T cell receptor (beta chain) was detected once. This specimen comes from a study of CDR3 diversity in severe acne. Trimming took 5 bases from V and 5 from J; bases not matched to a gene: 7. The V gene's germline CDR1 is SGHVS and CDR2 FNYEAQ. This CDR3 is 14 amino acids long. In TCRdb, the PCR reads were re-called with MiXCR into one record per CDR3 protein. The sample yields about 76,000 distinct CDR3 sequences, under 60% seen once. The TCR was taken from a male donor in good health, without acne. The sample comprised blood. This sequence joins TRBV7-6 and TRBJ1-2; TRBD1 matches at 8 bases. Written as DNA, the CDR3 is TGTGCCAGCAGCCCCACCACAGGGGGATATGGCTACACCTTC. Residues: CASSPTTGGYGYTF.